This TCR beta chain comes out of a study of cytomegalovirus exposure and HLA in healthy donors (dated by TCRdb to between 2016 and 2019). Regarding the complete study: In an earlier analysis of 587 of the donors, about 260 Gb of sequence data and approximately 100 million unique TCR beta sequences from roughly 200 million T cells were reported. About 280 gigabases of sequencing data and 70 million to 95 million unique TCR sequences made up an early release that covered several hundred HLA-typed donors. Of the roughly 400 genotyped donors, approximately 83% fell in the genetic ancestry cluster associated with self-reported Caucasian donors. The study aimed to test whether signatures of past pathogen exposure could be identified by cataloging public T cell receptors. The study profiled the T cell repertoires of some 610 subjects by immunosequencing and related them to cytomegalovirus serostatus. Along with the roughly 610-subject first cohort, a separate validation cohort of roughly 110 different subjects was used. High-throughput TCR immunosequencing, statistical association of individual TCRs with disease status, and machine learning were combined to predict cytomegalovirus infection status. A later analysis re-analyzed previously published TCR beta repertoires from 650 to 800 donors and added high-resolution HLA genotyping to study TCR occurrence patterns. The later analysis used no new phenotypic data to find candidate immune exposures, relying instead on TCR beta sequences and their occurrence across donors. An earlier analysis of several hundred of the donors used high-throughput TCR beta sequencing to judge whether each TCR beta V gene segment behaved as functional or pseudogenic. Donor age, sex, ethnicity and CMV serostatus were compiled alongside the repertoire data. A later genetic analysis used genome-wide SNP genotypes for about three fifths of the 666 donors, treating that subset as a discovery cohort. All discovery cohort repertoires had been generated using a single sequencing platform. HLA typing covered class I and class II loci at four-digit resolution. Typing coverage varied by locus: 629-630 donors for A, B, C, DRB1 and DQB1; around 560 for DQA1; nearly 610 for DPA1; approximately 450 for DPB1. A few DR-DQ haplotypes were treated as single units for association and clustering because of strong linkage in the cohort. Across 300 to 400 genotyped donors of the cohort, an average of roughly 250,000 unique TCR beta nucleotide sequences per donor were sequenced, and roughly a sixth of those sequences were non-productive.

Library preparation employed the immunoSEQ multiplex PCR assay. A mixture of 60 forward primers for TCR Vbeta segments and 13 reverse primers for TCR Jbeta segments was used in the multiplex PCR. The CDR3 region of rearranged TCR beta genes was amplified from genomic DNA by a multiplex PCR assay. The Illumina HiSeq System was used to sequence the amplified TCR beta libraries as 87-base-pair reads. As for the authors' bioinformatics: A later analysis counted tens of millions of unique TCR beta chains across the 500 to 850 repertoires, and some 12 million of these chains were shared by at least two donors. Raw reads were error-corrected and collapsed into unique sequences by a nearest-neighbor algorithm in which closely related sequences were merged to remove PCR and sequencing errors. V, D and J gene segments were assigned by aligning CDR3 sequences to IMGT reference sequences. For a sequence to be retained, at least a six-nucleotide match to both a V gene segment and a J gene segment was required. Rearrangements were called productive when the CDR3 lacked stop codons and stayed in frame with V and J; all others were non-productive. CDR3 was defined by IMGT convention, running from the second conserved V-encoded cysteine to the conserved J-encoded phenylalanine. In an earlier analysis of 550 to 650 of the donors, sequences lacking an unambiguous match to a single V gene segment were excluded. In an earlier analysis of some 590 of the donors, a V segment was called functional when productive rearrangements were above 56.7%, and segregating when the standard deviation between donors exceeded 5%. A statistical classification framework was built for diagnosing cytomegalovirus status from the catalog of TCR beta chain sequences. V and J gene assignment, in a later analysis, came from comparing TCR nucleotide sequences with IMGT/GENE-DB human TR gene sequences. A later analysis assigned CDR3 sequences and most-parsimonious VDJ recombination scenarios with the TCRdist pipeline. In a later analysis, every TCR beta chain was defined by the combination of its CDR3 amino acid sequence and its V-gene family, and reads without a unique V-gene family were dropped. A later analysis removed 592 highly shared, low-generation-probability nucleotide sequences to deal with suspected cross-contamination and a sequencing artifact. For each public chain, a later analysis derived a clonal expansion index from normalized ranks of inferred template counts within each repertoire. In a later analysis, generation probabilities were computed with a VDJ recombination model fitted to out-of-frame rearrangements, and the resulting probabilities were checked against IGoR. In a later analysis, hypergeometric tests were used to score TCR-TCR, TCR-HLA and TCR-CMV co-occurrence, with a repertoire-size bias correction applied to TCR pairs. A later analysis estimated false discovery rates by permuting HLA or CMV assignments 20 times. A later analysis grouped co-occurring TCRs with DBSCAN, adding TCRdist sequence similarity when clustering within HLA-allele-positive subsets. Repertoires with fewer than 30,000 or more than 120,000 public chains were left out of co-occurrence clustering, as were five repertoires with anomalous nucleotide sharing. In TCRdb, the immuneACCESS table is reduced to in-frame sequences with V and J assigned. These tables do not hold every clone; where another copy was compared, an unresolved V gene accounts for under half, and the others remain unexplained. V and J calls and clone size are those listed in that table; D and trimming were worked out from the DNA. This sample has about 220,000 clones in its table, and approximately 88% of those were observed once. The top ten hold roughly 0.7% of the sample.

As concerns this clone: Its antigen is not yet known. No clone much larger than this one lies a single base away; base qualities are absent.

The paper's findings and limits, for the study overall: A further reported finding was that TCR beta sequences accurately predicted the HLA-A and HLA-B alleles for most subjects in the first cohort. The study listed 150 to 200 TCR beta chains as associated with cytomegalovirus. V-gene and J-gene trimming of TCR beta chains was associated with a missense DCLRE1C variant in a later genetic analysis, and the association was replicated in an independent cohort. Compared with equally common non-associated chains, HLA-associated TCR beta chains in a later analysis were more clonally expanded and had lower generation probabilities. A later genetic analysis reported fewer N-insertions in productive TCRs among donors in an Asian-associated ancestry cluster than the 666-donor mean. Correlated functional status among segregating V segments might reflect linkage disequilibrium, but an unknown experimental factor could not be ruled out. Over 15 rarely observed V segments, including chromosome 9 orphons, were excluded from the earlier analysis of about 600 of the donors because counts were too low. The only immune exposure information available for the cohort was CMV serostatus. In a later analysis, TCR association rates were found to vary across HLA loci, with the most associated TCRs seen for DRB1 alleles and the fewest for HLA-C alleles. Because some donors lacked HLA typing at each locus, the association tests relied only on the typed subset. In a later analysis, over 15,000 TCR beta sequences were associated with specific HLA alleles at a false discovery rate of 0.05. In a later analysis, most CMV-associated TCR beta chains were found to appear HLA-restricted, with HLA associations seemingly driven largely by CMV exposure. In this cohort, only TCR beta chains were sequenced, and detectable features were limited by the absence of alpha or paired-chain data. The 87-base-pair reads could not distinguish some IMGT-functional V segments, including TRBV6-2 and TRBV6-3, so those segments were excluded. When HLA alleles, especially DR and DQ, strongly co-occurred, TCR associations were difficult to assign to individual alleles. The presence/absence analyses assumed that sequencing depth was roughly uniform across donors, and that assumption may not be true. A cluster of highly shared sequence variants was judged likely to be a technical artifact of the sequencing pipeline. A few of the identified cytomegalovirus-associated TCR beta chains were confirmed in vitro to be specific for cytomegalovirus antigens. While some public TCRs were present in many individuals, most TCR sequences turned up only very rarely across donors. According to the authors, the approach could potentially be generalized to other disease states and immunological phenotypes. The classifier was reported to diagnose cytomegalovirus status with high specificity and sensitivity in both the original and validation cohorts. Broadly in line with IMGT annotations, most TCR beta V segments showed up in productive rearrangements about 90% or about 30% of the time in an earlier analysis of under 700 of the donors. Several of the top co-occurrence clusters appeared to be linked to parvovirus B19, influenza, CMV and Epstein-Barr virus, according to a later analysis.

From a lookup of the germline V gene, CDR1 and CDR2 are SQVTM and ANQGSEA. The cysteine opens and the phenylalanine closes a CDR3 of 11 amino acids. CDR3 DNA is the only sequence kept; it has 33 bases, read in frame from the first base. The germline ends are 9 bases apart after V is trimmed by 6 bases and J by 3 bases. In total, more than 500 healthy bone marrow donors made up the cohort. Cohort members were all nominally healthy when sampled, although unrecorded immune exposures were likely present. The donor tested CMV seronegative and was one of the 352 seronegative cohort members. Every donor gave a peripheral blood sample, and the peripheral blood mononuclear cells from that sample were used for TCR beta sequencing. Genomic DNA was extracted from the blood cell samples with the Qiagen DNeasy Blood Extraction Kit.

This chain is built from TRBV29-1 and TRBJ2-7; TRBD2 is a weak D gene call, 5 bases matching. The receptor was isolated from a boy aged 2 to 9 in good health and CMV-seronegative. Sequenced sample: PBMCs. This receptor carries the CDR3 CSVRADYEQYF. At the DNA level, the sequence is TGCAGCGTGAGGGCAGACTACGAGCAGTACTTC.